The rows below give T cell receptor beta chains drawn from one sample of a study of blood T cell repertoires in COVID-19. TCRdb's copy holds only in-frame clones and misses some; the assay was immunoSEQ multiplex PCR. The data show 210,000 or so clones, approximately 84% seen once. The sequenced material came from peripheral blood. The source of these receptors is a woman aged 50 to 60 with active or convalescent COVID-19. CDR3s include the opening cysteine and the closing phenylalanine or tryptophan. Not all rows give a size; the values are once, few, many and, for expanded clones, a class.

clone size: NA; V gene: TRBV2; CDR3 length: 12; J gene: TRBJ2-3; CDR3 protein: CASSTQGDTQYF
clone size: NA; V gene: TRBV18; CDR3 length: 12; J gene: TRBJ2-7; CDR3 protein: CASSTSAYEQYF
clone size: NA; V gene: TRBV18; CDR3 length: 20; J gene: TRBJ1-6; CDR3 protein: CASSPPGGGRASKFNSPLHF
clone size: NA; V gene: TRBV19; CDR3 length: 16; J gene: TRBJ1-6; CDR3 protein: CASTDSPSSYNSPLHF
clone size: NA; V gene: TRBV3-1/TRBV3-2; CDR3 length: 19; J gene: TRBJ2-5; CDR3 protein: CASSHGGRGTRRAVETQYF
clone size: NA; V gene: TRBV5-1; CDR3 length: 15; J gene: TRBJ2-3; CDR3 protein: CASSSKRGDTDTQYF
clone size: NA; V gene: TRBV10-1; CDR3 length: 17; J gene: TRBJ1-4; CDR3 protein: CASSEGPGFATNEKLFF
clone size: NA; V gene: TRBV12-5; CDR3 length: 15; J gene: TRBJ1-4; CDR3 protein: CASGLVQGLGEKLFF
clone size: NA; V gene: TRBV19; CDR3 length: 14; J gene: TRBJ2-1; CDR3 protein: CASSIRGSGNEQFF
clone size: NA; V gene: TRBV10-3; CDR3 length: 11; J gene: TRBJ2-3; CDR3 protein: CAISVEDTQYF
clone size: NA; V gene: TRBV5-4; CDR3 length: 14; J gene: TRBJ2-3; CDR3 protein: CASSSLLDTDTQYF
clone size: once; V gene: TRBV4-2; CDR3 length: 15; J gene: TRBJ2-5; CDR3 protein: CASSQGGRGRETQYF
clone size: NA; V gene: TRBV6-2/TRBV6-3; CDR3 length: 11; J gene: TRBJ2-1; CDR3 protein: CASSYYREQFF
clone size: NA; V gene: TRBV14; CDR3 length: 13; J gene: TRBJ2-3; CDR3 protein: CASSLGPGDTQYF
clone size: NA; V gene: TRBV20-1; CDR3 length: 12; J gene: TRBJ2-3; CDR3 protein: CSASPERESAYF
clone size: NA; V gene: TRBV2; CDR3 length: 14; J gene: TRBJ1-6; CDR3 protein: CASTPQGVDSPLHF
clone size: NA; V gene: TRBV7-9; CDR3 length: 12; J gene: TRBJ2-4; CDR3 protein: CASSESPTIQYF
clone size: NA; V gene: TRBV6-5; CDR3 length: 14; J gene: TRBJ1-1; CDR3 protein: CASSSIPDRYEAFF
clone size: NA; V gene: TRBV10-1; CDR3 length: 14; J gene: TRBJ2-3; CDR3 protein: CASSESTHTDTQYF
clone size: NA; V gene: TRBV19; CDR3 length: 14; J gene: TRBJ2-1; CDR3 protein: CASGWSGSEYEQFF
clone size: NA; V gene: TRBV6-1; CDR3 length: 14; J gene: TRBJ1-1; CDR3 protein: CASSEARSSTEAFF
clone size: NA; V gene: TRBV18; CDR3 length: 15; J gene: TRBJ1-2; CDR3 protein: CASSPPFTGNYGYTF
clone size: NA; V gene: TRBV7-3; CDR3 length: 14; J gene: TRBJ1-5; CDR3 protein: CASSFRQDNQPQHF
clone size: NA; V gene: TRBV7-8; CDR3 length: 11; J gene: TRBJ2-3; CDR3 protein: CASSPSGAWNF
clone size: NA; V gene: TRBV15; CDR3 length: 16; J gene: TRBJ2-5; CDR3 protein: CATSRGSAGVRETQYF
clone size: NA; V gene: TRBV3-1/TRBV3-2; CDR3 length: 14; J gene: TRBJ2-1; CDR3 protein: CATRTSGGKNEQFF
clone size: once; V gene: TRBV18; CDR3 length: 15; J gene: TRBJ1-1; CDR3 protein: CASSPSDSYTTEAFF
clone size: NA; V gene: TRBV6-5; CDR3 length: 14; J gene: TRBJ2-3; CDR3 protein: CASNRDSVTDTQYF
clone size: few; V gene: TRBV11-2; CDR3 length: 13; J gene: TRBJ2-7; CDR3 protein: CASSSRGRDEQYF
clone size: few; V gene: TRBV2; CDR3 length: 15; J gene: TRBJ1-1; CDR3 protein: CASSRVTGMNTEAFF
clone size: NA; V gene: TRBV6-2/TRBV6-3; CDR3 length: 15; J gene: TRBJ2-7; CDR3 protein: CASSATSGSYYEQYF
clone size: NA; V gene: TRBV6-5; CDR3 length: 15; J gene: TRBJ1-2; CDR3 protein: CASSYGQAINYGYTF
clone size: NA; V gene: TRBV7-8; CDR3 length: 15; J gene: TRBJ2-3; CDR3 protein: CASSHNLPGTDTQYF
clone size: NA; V gene: TRBV19; CDR3 length: 13; J gene: TRBJ1-5; CDR3 protein: CASSFGYYQPQHF
clone size: NA; V gene: TRBV5-4; CDR3 length: 15; J gene: TRBJ1-2; CDR3 protein: CASSLGGGGNYGYTF
clone size: NA; V gene: TRBV3-1/TRBV3-2; CDR3 length: 16; J gene: TRBJ2-3; CDR3 protein: CASSPGLAGAVVTQYF
clone size: NA; V gene: TRBV28; CDR3 length: 15; J gene: TRBJ1-1; CDR3 protein: CASSLGQGYRAEAFF
clone size: NA; V gene: TRBV2; CDR3 length: 13; J gene: TRBJ1-4; CDR3 protein: CASSEAGRGKLFF
clone size: once; V gene: TRBV11-2; CDR3 length: 15; J gene: TRBJ1-3; CDR3 protein: CASSLQGLVGNTIYF
clone size: few; V gene: TRBV5-6; CDR3 length: 13; J gene: TRBJ1-2; CDR3 protein: CASTLVGGYGYTF
clone size: NA; V gene: TRBV6-2/TRBV6-3; CDR3 length: 18; J gene: TRBJ2-1; CDR3 protein: CASSYTSLTRSSYNEQFF
clone size: NA; V gene: TRBV7-9; CDR3 length: 14; J gene: TRBJ1-4; CDR3 protein: CASSERSGDEKLFF
clone size: few; V gene: TRBV25-1; CDR3 length: 12; J gene: TRBJ2-3; CDR3 protein: CASRAPGTNAHF
clone size: NA; V gene: TRBV28; CDR3 length: 12; J gene: TRBJ2-5; CDR3 protein: CASSSGVETQYF
clone size: NA; V gene: TRBV5-4; CDR3 length: 15; J gene: TRBJ2-5; CDR3 protein: CASSVGWGLQETQYF
clone size: NA; V gene: TRBV10-3; CDR3 length: 14; J gene: TRBJ2-5; CDR3 protein: CAISPGQGEETQYF
clone size: NA; V gene: TRBV5-1; CDR3 length: 16; J gene: TRBJ2-7; CDR3 protein: CASSLEGGGPSYEQYF
clone size: NA; V gene: TRBV24-1; CDR3 length: 17; J gene: TRBJ2-3; CDR3 protein: CATSDRLAGDLTDTQYF
clone size: NA; V gene: TRBV10-3; CDR3 length: 14; J gene: TRBJ2-7; CDR3 protein: CAIRVAGGEYEQYF
clone size: NA; V gene: TRBV7-9; CDR3 length: 11; J gene: TRBJ1-2; CDR3 protein: CASSFAGGYTF
clone size: NA; V gene: TRBV18; CDR3 length: 14; J gene: TRBJ1-2; CDR3 protein: CASSPQQGDYGYTF